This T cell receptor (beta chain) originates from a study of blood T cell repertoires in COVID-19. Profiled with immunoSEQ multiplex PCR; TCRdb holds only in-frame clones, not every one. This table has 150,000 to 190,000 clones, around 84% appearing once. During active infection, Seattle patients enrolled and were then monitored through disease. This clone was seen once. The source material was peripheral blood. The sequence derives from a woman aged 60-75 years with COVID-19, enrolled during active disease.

The CDR3 loop reads CATAGPASNQPQHF. The CDR3 bases are TGTGCCACCGCGGGTCCAGCGAGCAATCAGCCCCAGCATTTT. J is TRBJ1-5 and V is TRBV10-3; D is ambiguous. This CDR3 comprises 14 residues. CDR1 and CDR2 from the germline V gene are ENHRY and SYGVKD. With 10 bases removed from V and 1 base from J, the gap between germline ends came to 14 bases.